The T cell receptor beta chain under discussion was sequenced for a study of T cell responses to AZD1222 COVID-19 vaccine (dated by TCRdb to about 2021). Regarding the complete study: A total of just over 230 trial participants underwent TCR sequencing, of whom 200 to 220 had received two doses of AZD1222 and around 25 had received two doses of the MenACWY control vaccine. Enrollment into the trials was organized by age into subgroups of 18-55, 56-69 and 70-plus years, and those subgroups contained roughly 150, 30 and 60 TCR-sequenced participants, respectively. Findings and caveats that apply to the study as a whole: Vaccine-associated CD4 TCRs spanned the whole spike protein, with dominant responses in regions 160-218 and 743-854. In the small 56-69-year group, the increase in depth fell short of significance, most likely because of low power. After two AZD1222 doses, both the breadth and the depth of spike-specific TCRs were significantly higher than at day 0 and than in MenACWY recipients. Most participants were white British and females outnumbered males, and the authors suggested that clonal diversity may have been underestimated. Conclusions about previously exposed vaccinees are limited because only six or seven AZD1222 recipients were SARS-CoV-2 seropositive at baseline. Because no samples from the day 14 peak response were available, repertoires could be characterized only after the peak T cell response. Epitopes outside the regions mutated in the B.1.351 and B.1.1.7 variants were reportedly recognized by nearly half of the unique spike-specific TCRs.

As for this clone: The specificity of this receptor is unknown. No much larger clonotype is one base removed from it; base qualities were not supplied.

The CDR3 regions of human TCRbeta chains were analyzed by immunosequencing. The authors' analysis ran thus. TCRs in the repertoires were compared against a reference library of SARS-CoV-2-specific TCRs that had been generated with the MIRA antigen-specificity platform. Breadth meant the fraction of unique TCRs that were SARS-CoV-2-associated, whereas depth meant the fraction of total T cells that were SARS-CoV-2-associated. Each spike-specific TCR was assigned to its reactive spike region and to a CD4 or CD8 class using the MIRA data. Log10-transformed breadth and depth values were compared by one-way ANOVA with Sidak's multiple comparisons tests. TCRdb took over this immuneACCESS table, retaining in-frame rearrangements with V and J assigned. Such tables are incomplete; in checked studies, under half of the missing clones stem from an unresolved V gene, and the remainder is unexplained. V and J calls and clone size are those listed in that table; D and trimming were worked out from the DNA. This sample lists approximately 100,000 clones; about nine tenths were detected once. Of the sample, 5% to 5.5% falls within the top ten clones.

The CDR3, from cysteine to phenylalanine, totals 13 residues. The CDR3 DNA has 39 bases and is translated from base 1. Deletion took 3 bases off V and 2 bases off J, with a span of 7 bases between the germline ends. The sample's time point label, in plain terms: about 28 days (+/-7) after the second vaccine dose. AZD1222 recipients whose second dose came at about 4 weeks and those whose second dose came at about 12 weeks were combined into one group, since spike-specific TCR depth and breadth did not differ between the two schedules. Vaccinee samples were obtained from the UK trials COV001 and COV002, which included a single-blind randomized controlled phase 2/3 trial of AZD1222 (ChAdOx1 nCoV-19) in healthy adults. For TCRbeta chain sequencing, PBMC samples from trial participants were taken at day 0 and at day 28 after the second dose.

This receptor chain uses TRBV12-3 or TRBV12-4 and TRBJ1-1; no confident D gene assignment can be made. The origin of this receptor is an adult who received the AZD1222 COVID-19 vaccine. This specimen was peripheral blood, taken 28 days after the second AZD1222 dose. The base sequence is TGTGCCAGCAGTTTCGTCCCTAACACTGAAGCTTTCTTT. It encodes CASSFVPNTEAFF.